The 10 T cell receptor beta chains presented below share a single source sample, sequenced in a study of Graves' ophthalmopathy and Graves' hyperthyroidism. Amplified TCR beta CDR3 regions were obtained using RNA transcripts as template. Second-round multiplex PCR followed a first-round RT-PCR using HTBI primers. In TCRdb, the multiplex PCR reads were re-called with MiXCR into one record per CDR3 protein. Of over a million distinct CDR3 sequences listed, around a third are singletons. Sequenced: peripheral blood or thyroid tissue (not recorded which). Source of these receptors: an adult man with Graves' hyperthyroidism.

A few counts support this clonotype. The chain carries TRBV20-1 and TRBJ2-7; TRBD1 aligns across 7 bases. V lost 8 bases and J lost 2; bases outside the gene matches: 12. There are 14 residues in the CDR3. Germline V CDR1 and CDR2: DFQATT, SNEGSKA (reference sequence). CDR3 nucleotides: TGCAGTAAAACTCGCCCGGGACAGCCCTACGAGCAGTACTTC. Residues: CSKTRPGQPYEQYF.

The genes are TRBV29-1 and TRBJ2-6, with a weak D call TRBD2 (5 bases). Germline V lookup: CDR1 SQVTM, CDR2 ANQGSEA. The length of the CDR3 is 12 residues. V was clipped by 3 bases and J by 9 bases, with 9 bases between them. CDR3 coding DNA: TGCAGCGTTGACCCGGGGATCAACGTCCTGACTTTC. Its protein is CSVDPGINVLTF. The full variable domain, in which reference TRBV29-1 and TRBJ2-6 provide the parts outside the CDR3, is SAVISQKPSRDICQRGTSLTIQCQVDSQVTMMFWYRQQPGQSLTLIATANQGSEATYESGFVIDKFPISRPNLTFSTLTVSNMSPEDSSIYLCSVDPGINVLTFGAGSRLTVL.

The chain couples TRBV4-1 to TRBJ1-6, with D hard to call. Germline CDR1 is MGHRA and CDR2 is YSYEKL. The CDR3 totals 14 residues. Trimming pared 1 base from V and 10 bases from J, leaving 11 bases between. The chain's CDR3 is CASSQGAPVSPLHF. CDR3 bases: TGCGCCAGCAGCCAAGGGGCCCCGGTCTCACCCCTCCACTTT.

The chain employs TRBV10-1 and TRBJ1-2, with unresolved D. V lost 6 bases and J 8 bases, leaving 16 bases between the germline ends. The CDR3 has 13 amino acids. Germline values: CDR1 WNHNN, CDR2 SYGVQD (reference sequence). As DNA, the CDR3 is TGCGCCAGCAGCCAGGACCTGATAGCGGGCTACACCTTC. Protein sequence: CASSQDLIAGYTF.

The chain carries TRBV5-5 and TRBJ2-5; the D gene is possibly TRBD2 (5 bases). V lost 4 bases and J 5 bases, leaving 12 bases between the germline ends. The CDR3 sequence is 13 residues long. Germline loops: CDR1 SGHKS, CDR2 YYEKEE (reference sequence). This CDR3 is CASSADWRETQYF. The CDR3 DNA reads as TGTGCCAGCAGCGCGGACTGGCGGGAGACCCAGTACTTC.

This clonotype was found many times. The rearrangement uses TRBV7-9 and TRBJ1-5; D is uncertain. V lost 4 bases and J 6 bases, leaving 7 bases between the germline ends. This CDR3 has 12 amino acids. Germline CDR1 is SEHNR and CDR2 is FQNEAQ (reference sequence). CDR3 sequence: CASSSDFQPQHF. CDR3 nucleotide sequence: TGTGCCAGCAGCTCGGATTTTCAGCCCCAGCATTTT.

The table lists this clonotype with a count of one. Just one base apart from a much larger clone, this may be a read error. This chain joins TRBV7-3 and TRBJ2-7; the match to TRBD2 covers 12 bases. The CDR3 is made up of 16 amino acids. V lost 3 bases to trimming and J lost 2 bases; unmatched junction nucleotides: 5. Per germline, CDR1 SGHTA and CDR2 FQGTGA. For the CDR3, the DNA is TGTGCCAGCAGCTTGACTAGCGGGGGCCAAACCTACGAGCAGTACTTC. This gives the protein CASSLTSGGQTYEQYF.

In this sample, this clonotype turned up many times. The chain has TRBV29-1 and TRBJ1-5; 8 bases agree with TRBD1. The CDR3 length is 12 residues. The germline V gene encodes CDR1 SQVTM and CDR2 ANQGSEA. J gave up 5 bases and V 5 bases, and 2 bases lay outside the gene matches. The CDR3 spells CSVLTGDQPQHF. DNA of the CDR3: TGCAGCGTTTTGACAGGGGATCAGCCCCAGCATTTT. Full variable domain (outside the CDR3, taken from reference TRBV29-1 and TRBJ1-5): SAVISQKPSRDICQRGTSLTIQCQVDSQVTMMFWYRQQPGQSLTLIATANQGSEATYESGFVIDKFPISRPNLTFSTLTVSNMSPEDSSIYLCSVLTGDQPQHFGDGTRLSIL.

To note about this clonotype: At one boundary the junction diverges from the germline segment, which might be a read error. The V and J genes are TRBV25-1 and TRBJ1-5; 7 nucleotides align to TRBD1. This CDR3 region has 15 residues. Germline values: CDR1 MGHDK, CDR2 SYGVNS. The CDR3 DNA sequence: TGTGCCTGCAGTGCAACGCGACAGGGCGTCCGGCCCCAGCATTTT. Translated: CACSATRQGVRPQHF.

By sample fraction, this clonotype is medium-sized. The chain recombines TRBV15 with TRBJ1-4; possibly TRBD1 for D (5 bases). Germline assignment: CDR1 LNHNV and CDR2 YYDKDF (reference sequence). Trimming cost V 6 bases and J 5 bases, with 7 bases left between them. This CDR3 has 12 residues. In DNA form, the CDR3 reads TGTGCCACCAGGGGGACGAATGAAAAACTGTTTTTT. Translating gives CATRGTNEKLFF.